What follows is one TCR beta chain and its context. The antigen it recognizes is unknown. Per-base quality was not reported, and no clone a single base away is much larger than it. The data were obtained in a study of OX40 agonist ivuxolimab in advanced cancers. For the wider study: The costimulatory receptor OX40 (CD134) was targeted by ivuxolimab, a fully human IgG2 agonistic monoclonal antibody. Intravenous ivuxolimab was administered to patients every 2 weeks at six dose levels: 0.01, 0.1, 0.3, 1.5, 3 and 10 mg/kg. Among the roughly 50 dose-escalation patients, roughly 20 had hepatocellular carcinoma, around 15 melanoma, 9 renal cell carcinoma and 9 head and neck cancer. In the dose-escalation cohort, around four fifths of patients were male, and the mean age was approximately 55 years, with a range of about 23 to 80. Prior anti-PD-1, anti-PD-L1 or anti-CTLA-4 therapy was permitted, and about 40% of dose-escalation patients had received checkpoint inhibitors. Partial responses occurred in three dose-escalation patients: two with cutaneous melanoma and one with hepatocellular carcinoma. Peripheral TCRbeta sequencing was intended to test whether TCR sequence diversity was altered and clonal T-cell expansion was caused by ivuxolimab. The paper reports the monotherapy dose-escalation portion (N of about 51 patients) of the phase I ivuxolimab trial. Findings and caveats that apply to the study as a whole: Low levels of normalized T-cell clonal expansion were also shown by some nonresponding patients. In partial responders in the 0.1-3.0 mg/kg groups, normalized peripheral clonal expansion was found to be among the lowest, especially among CD8+ T cells. At doses of 0.1 to 3.0 mg/kg, clonal expansion of both CD4+ and CD8+ T cells in blood was seen between baseline and week 6. After ivuxolimab, expanded clones were on average more numerous among CD8+ T cells than among CD4+ T cells. The antigen specificity of the peripheral T cells that underwent clonal expansion was not determined.

Between the V and J ends, shortened by 4 bases and 8 bases respectively, the junction contains 24 bases. Its CDR3 holds 16 amino acids, cysteine through phenylalanine. Just CDR3 DNA is preserved here, 48 bases in frame from base 1. Per the germline V gene, SGHTS is the CDR1 and YDEGEE is the CDR2. For sequencing of the TCRbeta CDR3 region, genomic DNA was extracted from the sorted cells. TCRbeta CDR3 regions were sequenced using the immunoSEQ Assay. As stored in TCRdb, this immuneACCESS dataset retains in-frame rearrangements with V and J assigned. A fraction of the clones does not appear; measured against another copy, unresolved V genes explain less than half of the discrepancy, and the remainder lacks a known reason. Recorded for this sample are approximately 90,000 clones; roughly nine tenths of them occurred a single time. The top ten constitute roughly 8.7% of the sample. The trial excluded patients who had a history of autoimmune disease or were on systemic immunosuppression. Peripheral blood for TCR sequencing was collected from all dose cohorts at baseline, on cycle 4 day 1, and on cycle 7 day 1. Samples came from an open-label, multicenter, first-in-human phase I dose-escalation trial of ivuxolimab. Adults with locally advanced or metastatic head and neck squamous cell, hepatocellular, melanoma or renal cell carcinoma were enrolled in the trial. CD4+ and CD8+ T cells were sorted separately from peripheral blood before TCR sequencing.

This material consisted of CD4+ or CD8+ T cells sorted from blood, taken in a trial of the OX40 agonist ivuxolimab. The sequence links TRBV5-8 to TRBJ1-2; TRBD1 is a weak D gene call, 6 bases matching. This sequence originates from an adult with an advanced solid tumor such as melanoma, head and neck, liver or kidney cancer. The CDR3 region has the sequence CASSTHQNREVRGYTF. The sequenced DNA is TGTGCCAGCAGCACCCATCAGAACAGGGAGGTCAGGGGCTACACCTTC.